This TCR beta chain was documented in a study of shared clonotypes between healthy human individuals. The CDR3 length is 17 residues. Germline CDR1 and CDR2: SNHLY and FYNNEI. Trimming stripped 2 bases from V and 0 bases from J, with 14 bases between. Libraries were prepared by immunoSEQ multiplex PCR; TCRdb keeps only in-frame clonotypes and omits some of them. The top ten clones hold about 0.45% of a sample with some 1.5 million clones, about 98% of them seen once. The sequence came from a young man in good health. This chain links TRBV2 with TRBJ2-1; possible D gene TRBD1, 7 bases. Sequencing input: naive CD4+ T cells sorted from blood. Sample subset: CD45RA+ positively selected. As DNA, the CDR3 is TGTGCCAGCAGTGAACAGGGGGTAGCGGTCTCCTACAATGAGCAGTTCTTC. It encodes CASSEQGVAVSYNEQFF.